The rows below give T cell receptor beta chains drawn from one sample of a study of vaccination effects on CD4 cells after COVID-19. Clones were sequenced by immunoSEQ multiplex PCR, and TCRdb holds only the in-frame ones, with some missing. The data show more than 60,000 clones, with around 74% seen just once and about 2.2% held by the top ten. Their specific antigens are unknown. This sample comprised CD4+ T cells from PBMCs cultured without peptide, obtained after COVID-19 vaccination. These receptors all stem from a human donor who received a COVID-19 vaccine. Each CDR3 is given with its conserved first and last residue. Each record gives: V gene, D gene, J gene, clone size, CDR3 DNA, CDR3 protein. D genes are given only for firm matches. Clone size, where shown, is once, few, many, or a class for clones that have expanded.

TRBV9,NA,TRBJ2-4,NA,TGTGCCAGCAGCCCGAGGAGGCGGGGGCATGAAGACATTCAGTACTTC,CASSPRRRGHEDIQYF
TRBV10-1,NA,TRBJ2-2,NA,TGCGCCAGCAGGCCTGGGGCCGGGGAGCTGTTTTTT,CASRPGAGELFF
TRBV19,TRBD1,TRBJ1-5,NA,TGTGCCAGTAGTTCCCGGGACAGGGGAAGCAATCAGCCCCAGCATTTT,CASSSRDRGSNQPQHF
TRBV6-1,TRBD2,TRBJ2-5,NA,TGTGCCAGCAGTGTGACTAGCGGGGGAGGCCGGGGGACCCAGTACTTC,CASSVTSGGGRGTQYF
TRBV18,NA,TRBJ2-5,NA,TGTGCCAGCTCACCACCCGGAGCCCAAGAGACCCAGTACTTC,CASSPPGAQETQYF
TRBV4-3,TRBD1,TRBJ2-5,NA,TGCGCCAGCAGCCAACTCTCAACAGGGGGCAAGAAGACCCAGTACTTC,CASSQLSTGGKKTQYF
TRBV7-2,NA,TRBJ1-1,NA,TGTGCCAGCAGGCCAGACCCGTTGAACACTGAAGCTTTCTTT,CASRPDPLNTEAFF
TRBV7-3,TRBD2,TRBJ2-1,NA,TGTGCCAGCAGCTTAATGGGACTAGCGAACAATGAGCAGTTCTTC,CASSLMGLANNEQFF
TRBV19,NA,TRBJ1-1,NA,TGTGCCAGTGAGGGGGGGCGGCTGAGGAACACTGAAGCTTTCTTT,CASEGGRLRNTEAFF
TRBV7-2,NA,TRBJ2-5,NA,TGTGCCAGCAGCTTAGGACTCCCAGGCGAGACCCAGTACTTC,CASSLGLPGETQYF
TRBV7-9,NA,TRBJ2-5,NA,TGTGCCAGCAGCTTACTCGGGAAAGGGGAGACCCAGTACTTC,CASSLLGKGETQYF
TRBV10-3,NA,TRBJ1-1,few,TGTGCCACCACTACAGTACTGAACACTGAAGCTTTCTTT,CATTTVLNTEAFF
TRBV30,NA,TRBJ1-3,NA,TGTGCCTGGAGCCCGGACAGAACGTCTGGAAACACCATATATTTT,CAWSPDRTSGNTIYF
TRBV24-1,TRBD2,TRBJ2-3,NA,TGTGCCACCAGTGATCGGGGTAGCGGGGGCTCGGATACGCAGTATTTT,CATSDRGSGGSDTQYF
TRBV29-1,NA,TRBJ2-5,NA,TGCAGCGTTGGGCGAGGGGGGCAAGAGACCCAGTACTTC,CSVGRGGQETQYF
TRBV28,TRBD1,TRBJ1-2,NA,TGTGCCAGCAGGACAGGGTCCTGGGGCTACACCTTC,CASRTGSWGYTF
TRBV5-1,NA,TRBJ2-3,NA,TGCGCCAGCAGGGCATTAGCCGTTGAGACAGATACGCAGTATTTT,CASRALAVETDTQYF
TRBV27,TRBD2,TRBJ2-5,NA,TGTGCCAGCAGCATGTGGGGGGGCCAAGAGACCCAGTACTTC,CASSMWGGQETQYF
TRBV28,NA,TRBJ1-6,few,TGTGCCAGCAGTTTCTGGACAGATAATTCACCCCTCCACTTT,CASSFWTDNSPLHF
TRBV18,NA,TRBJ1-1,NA,TGTGCCAGCTCACTACAGGGACACACGAACACTGAAGCTTTCTTT,CASSLQGHTNTEAFF
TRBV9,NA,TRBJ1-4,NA,TGTGCCAGCAGCGTAGGAGGGGAATCTGAAAAACTGTTTTTT,CASSVGGESEKLFF
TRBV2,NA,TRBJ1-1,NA,TGTGCCAGCAAGATAATATCTGCAGACACTGAAGCTTTCTTT,CASKIISADTEAFF
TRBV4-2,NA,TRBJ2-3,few,TGTGCCAGCAGCCAAGATCTTGCATTTAGGGTTACAGATACGCAGTATTTT,CASSQDLAFRVTDTQYF
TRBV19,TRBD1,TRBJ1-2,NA,TGTGCCAGTAGTAACACAGGGGTCTATGGCTACACCTTC,CASSNTGVYGYTF
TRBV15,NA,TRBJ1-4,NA,TGTGCCACCAGCAGAGAGGGGGCGAGGAAACTGTTTTTT,CATSREGARKLFF
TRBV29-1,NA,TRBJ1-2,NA,TGCAGCGTCCGTTGGGGGGCTAACTATGGCTACACCTTC,CSVRWGANYGYTF
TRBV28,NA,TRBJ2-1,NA,TGTGCCAGCAGTCGGGGGAGCTCCTACAATGAGCAGTTCTTC,CASSRGSSYNEQFF
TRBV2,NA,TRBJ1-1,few,TGTGCCAGCAGTGAAGGGGGTCGATTGGCTTTCTTT,CASSEGGRLAFF
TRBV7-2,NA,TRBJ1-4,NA,TGTGCCAGCAGCTTCGGTAATGCTAATGAAAAACTGTTTTTT,CASSFGNANEKLFF
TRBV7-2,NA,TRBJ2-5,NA,TGTGCCAGCAGCTTGGGGGCTACTAATACACGGGGGACCCAGTACTTC,CASSLGATNTRGTQYF
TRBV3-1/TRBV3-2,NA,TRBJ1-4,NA,TGTGCCAGCAGCCAAAGGGGGGCAGGTGAAAAACTGTTTTTT,CASSQRGAGEKLFF
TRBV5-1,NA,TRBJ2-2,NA,TGCGCCAGCAGCTTGGGCCGGGACCCAGCTGAGACCGGGGAGCTGTTTTTT,CASSLGRDPAETGELFF